Presented here are 5 T cell receptor beta chains from one specimen sequenced in a study of blood T cell repertoires in COVID-19. Libraries were prepared by immunoSEQ multiplex PCR; TCRdb keeps only in-frame clonotypes and omits some of them. The profile shows roughly 250,000 clones, 75% to 90% of them singletons. Material: peripheral blood. Every receptor here comes from a man aged 55 to 69 who had recovered from COVID-19.

V and J are TRBV6-5 and TRBJ1-1, with 7 bases identical to TRBD1. This CDR3 has 11 amino acids. The trim removed 7 bases at V and 5 bases at J, leaving 1 base unmatched. Germline V gene sequence: CDR1 MNHEY, CDR2 SVGAGI. In DNA, the CDR3 is TGTGCCAGCACCAGGGGGACTGAAGCTTTCTTT. Residues: CASTRGTEAFF.

The chain has TRBV7-6 and TRBJ1-2; D call uncertain. The V end lost 0 bases, the J end lost 8 bases, and 16 bases lay between the germline ends. CDR1 SGHVS and CDR2 FNYEAQ come from the germline V gene. The CDR3 runs 15 residues. The CDR3 sequence: CASSLAFGSPGGYTF. CDR3 nucleotide sequence: TGTGCCAGCAGCTTAGCCTTCGGCAGCCCCGGGGGCTACACCTTC.

The chain recombines TRBV2 with TRBJ1-5, with 7 bases fitting TRBD1. CDR1 and CDR2 from the germline V gene are SNHLY and FYNNEI. The trim removed 3 bases at V and 0 bases at J, leaving 5 bases unmatched. The CDR3 consists of 16 residues. CDR3 sequence (DNA): TGTGCCAGCAGTGAGTTGACAGGGTATAGCAATCAGCCCCAGCATTTT. Residues: CASSELTGYSNQPQHF.

The chain combines TRBV19 with TRBJ1-5, with D perhaps TRBD1 (5 bases). The V and J ends lost 5 bases and 0 bases respectively, with 23 bases between them. The CDR3 runs to 19 residues. In germline, CDR1 is LNHDA, CDR2 SQIVND (reference sequence). CDR3: CASSSQTVKYSYSNQPQHF. The DNA for the CDR3 is TGTGCCAGTAGTTCGCAGACAGTAAAGTACTCATATAGCAATCAGCCCCAGCATTTT.

The V and J genes are TRBV5-6 and TRBJ1-6; D not certain. Per the germline V gene, CDR1 is SGHDT and CDR2 is YYEEEE. V lost 1 base, J lost 7 bases, and 15 bases lay in between. The CDR3 runs 16 residues. CDR3 DNA sequence: TGTGCCAGCAGCTTGAGGCAGATAGCGGAGAATTCACCCCTCCACTTT. Residues: CASSLRQIAENSPLHF. The full variable domain, its missing parts supplied by reference TRBV5-6 and TRBJ1-6, is DAGVTQSPTHLIKTRGQQVTLRCSPKSGHDTVSWYQQALGQGPQFIFQYYEEEERQRGNFPDRFSGHQFPNYSSELNVNALLLGDSALYLCASSLRQIAENSPLHFGNGTRLTVT.